The 28 T cell receptor beta chains listed next were all sequenced from one sample in a study of T-cell memory formation after mild COVID-19 (dated by TCRdb to the early 2020s). Library prep was done by 5' RACE. Sequencer: Illumina NovaSeq 6000. The raw public reads went through TCRdb reprocessing: fastp at Q25, MiXCR clone calling, in-frame beta chains kept. Rows merge per CDR3 protein into single entries with the most common DNA and genes. In all, the sample holds about 430,000 distinct CDR3 sequences, and 24% of those were seen once. Roughly 8.7% of the sample comes from the top ten. Sequenced sample: PBMCs or a T cell subset sorted from them (not recorded which). Every receptor here comes from an adult woman who had mild COVID-19 (a few samples of this study predate the infection). The sample titles of this study are shuffled in the database, so cell type and time point are left out; the donor was told from shared clones.

The rearrangement uses TRBV5-1 and TRBJ2-2; a possible D gene is TRBD2 (5 bases). Germline V gene data show CDR1 as SGHRS and CDR2 as YFSETQ. The CDR3 sequence is 14 residues long. Trimming removed 4 bases from V and 5 bases from J, with 12 bases in between. This CDR3 reads CASSSAGLTGELFF. In nucleotides, the CDR3 is TGCGCCAGCAGCAGTGCCGGACTTACCGGGGAGCTGTTTTTT.

V and J are TRBV3-1 and TRBJ2-7; D is ambiguous. The V gene's germline CDR1 is LGHDT and CDR2 YNNKEL (reference sequence). The ends were cut back, 2 bases at V and 2 bases at J, with 13 bases in the middle. This CDR3 has 15 amino acids. The CDR3 is CASSQMDPPTYEQYF. The CDR3 bases are TGTGCCAGCAGCCAAATGGATCCCCCTACCTACGAGCAGTACTTC.

This clonotype appeared a few times. The chain has TRBV9 and TRBJ1-5, with D possibly TRBD1 on 5 matching bases. Germline loops: CDR1 SGDLS, CDR2 YYNGEE. V dropped 6 bases and J dropped 2 bases, with 9 bases sitting between them. CDR3 length: 13 amino acids. In DNA form, the CDR3 reads TGTGCCAGCAACCGGGGCGGCAATCAGCCCCAGCATTTT. This translates into CASNRGGNQPQHF.

V usage is TRBV24-1 and J usage is TRBJ2-1, with 9 bases lining up with TRBD1. Germline CDR1 KGHDR, CDR2 SFDVKD. The CDR3 is 16 residues long. After removal of 6 bases from V and 2 bases from J, the junction contained 7 bases not matched to a gene. The CDR3 region has the DNA TGTGCCACCAGTACAGCCGGGACAGGGACCTACAATGAGCAGTTCTTC. It is translated as CATSTAGTGTYNEQFF.

The chain joins TRBV7-9 to TRBJ2-5, with D perhaps matching TRBD2 (6 bases). Germline assignment: CDR1 SEHNR and CDR2 FQNEAQ (reference sequence). This CDR3 is built from 16 residues. V lost 3 bases, J lost 5 bases, and 19 bases lay in between. CDR3 bases: TGTGCCAGCAGCTTGACCCTAGCGACGGGACCCGAGACCCAGTACTTC. Translated, it gives CASSLTLATGPETQYF.

J is TRBJ2-1 and V is TRBV29-1, with TRBD2 matching 8 bases. The germline V gene has CDR1 SQVTM and CDR2 ANQGSEA. The CDR3 is 13 amino acids. Germline trimming cut 3 bases from V and 8 bases from J; bases unmatched to any gene: 6. The CDR3 nucleotides are TGCAGCGTTGATGGGGGACTAGTGGATGAGCAGTTCTTC. Translated: CSVDGGLVDEQFF.

This clonotype was recorded a few times. The chain employs TRBV3-1 and TRBJ2-1; TRBD2 aligns across 7 bases. Germline-derived CDR1 and CDR2 are LGHDT and YNNKEL (reference sequence). The CDR3 extends over 14 amino acids. The V and J ends lost 3 bases and 6 bases, in that order; junction bases with no gene match: 5. The CDR3, as DNA: TGTGCCAGCAGCCATAGGGGCGGGGGCAATGAGCAGTTCTTC. It yields the protein CASSHRGGGNEQFF.

The chain combines TRBV5-1 with TRBJ2-5, with D perhaps matching TRBD2 (6 bases). The V gene's germline CDR1 is SGHRS and CDR2 YFSETQ. This CDR3 has 14 amino acids. V dropped 0 bases and J dropped 5 bases, with 11 bases sitting between them. Written as DNA, the CDR3 is TGCGCCAGCAGCTTGGCCCCACGGGGGGAGACCCAGTACTTC. Translating gives CASSLAPRGETQYF.

The chain joins TRBV12-3 or TRBV12-4 to TRBJ2-6; D might be TRBD1 (6 bases). V was cut by 2 bases and J by 7 bases, with 21 bases left in between. This CDR3 is 18 amino acids long. CDR3 region: CASSLQGRTVGIANVLTF. The CDR3, as DNA: TGTGCCAGCAGTTTACAGGGGCGGACCGTGGGAATTGCCAACGTCCTGACTTTC.

The V call is TRBV4-1, the J call TRBJ1-2, with D uncertain. Per the germline V gene, CDR1 is MGHRA and CDR2 is YSYEKL. There are 16 residues in the CDR3. Trimming took off 2 bases at V and 0 bases at J, with 13 bases between the two ends. The CDR3 protein is CASSQRFSPSNYGYTF. As DNA, the CDR3 is TGCGCCAGCAGCCAAAGATTTAGTCCCTCTAACTATGGCTACACCTTC.

This clonotype has only a few counts. This rearrangement joins TRBV20-1 to TRBJ2-1; the match to TRBD1 covers 7 bases. CDR1 DFQATT and CDR2 SNEGSKA come from the germline V gene (reference sequence). The V gene end was trimmed by 7 bases and the J gene end by 6 bases; junction bases not matched to a gene: 6. The CDR3 is made up of 12 amino acids. CDR3: CSGRRQGNEQFF. CDR3 bases: TGCAGTGGACGGAGACAGGGCAATGAGCAGTTCTTC.

This clonotype has a handful of counts. CDR3 nucleotide sequence: TGTGCCAGCTCACCACTAAGCGGCCGGACCTACGAGCAGTACTTC. The encoded protein is CASSPLSGRTYEQYF. This rearrangement joins TRBV18 to TRBJ2-7, with a weak D call TRBD2 (5 bases). The ends were cut back, 1 base at V and 2 bases at J, with 12 bases in the middle. The CDR3 has 15 residues. Per germline, CDR1 KGHSH and CDR2 LQKENI.

This clonotype was seen a handful of times. The V and J genes are TRBV7-8 and TRBJ2-3; a possible D gene is TRBD2 (6 bases). The CDR3 totals 16 residues. V lost 5 bases and J 2 bases, leaving 17 bases between the germline ends. Germline lookup yields CDR1 SGHVS and CDR2 FQNEAQ. The CDR3 DNA reads as TGTGCCAGCAGCGCCCCAGCGGGCGGGGACACAGATACGCAGTATTTT. Translation: CASSAPAGGDTDTQYF.

The chain links TRBV30 to TRBJ2-7; 12 nucleotides agree with TRBD2. This CDR3 contains 13 residues. Germline trimming cut 3 bases from V and 3 bases from J; bases unmatched to any gene: 0. Germline CDR1 GTSNPN, CDR2 SVGIG (reference sequence). The CDR3 here is CAWRTSGGYEQYF. CDR3 nucleotide sequence: TGTGCCTGGAGGACTAGCGGGGGCTACGAGCAGTACTTC.

This clonotype was picked up a small number of times. The chain employs TRBV19 and TRBJ2-2; D not certain. Trimming cost V 5 bases and J 5 bases, with 9 bases left between them. Germline-derived CDR1 and CDR2 are LNHDA and SQIVND (reference sequence). The CDR3 extends over 13 amino acids. This CDR3 reads CASSEQWTGELFF. CDR3 coding DNA: TGTGCCAGTAGTGAGCAGTGGACCGGGGAGCTGTTTTTT. Looking up the rest from reference TRBV19 and TRBJ2-2 gives the full variable domain: DGGITQSPKYLFRKEGQNVTLSCEQNLNHDAMYWYRQDPGQGLRLIYYSQIVNDFQKGDIAEGYSVSREKKESFPLTVTSAQKNPTAFYLCASSEQWTGELFFGEGSRLTVL.

The V and J genes are TRBV4-1 and TRBJ2-1; D not certain. The germline V gene encodes CDR1 MGHRA and CDR2 YSYEKL. The CDR3 consists of 14 residues. V lost 0 bases, J lost 5 bases, and 8 bases lay in between. For the CDR3, the DNA is TGCGCCAGCAGCCAAGATCCCGGCCACAATGAGCAGTTCTTC. The encoded protein is CASSQDPGHNEQFF.

This clonotype was seen only a few times. The chain employs TRBV13 and TRBJ1-2; D perhaps matches TRBD1 (6 bases). Germline values: CDR1 PRHDT, CDR2 FYEKMQ (reference sequence). The CDR3 consists of 13 residues. Trimming took 0 bases from V and 6 from J, leaving 8 bases between them. CDR3 amino acids: CASSLGAGDGYTF. CDR3 in DNA: TGTGCCAGCAGCTTAGGGGCAGGGGATGGCTACACCTTC. The full variable domain, completed using reference TRBV13 and TRBJ1-2, is AAGVIQSPRHLIKEKRETATLKCYPIPRHDTVYWYQQGPGQDPQFLISFYEKMQSDKGSIPDRFSAQQFSDYHSELNMSSLELGDSALYFCASSLGAGDGYTFGSGTRLTVV.

This clonotype was seen a handful of times. The genes are TRBV7-2 and TRBJ1-6; 9 bases align to TRBD1. Losses at the gene ends were 5 bases for V and 9 bases for J; bases not matched to a gene: 8. Germline lookup yields CDR1 SGHTA and CDR2 FQGNSA. This CDR3 comprises 15 residues. This chain's CDR3 is CASSGAGTGSSPLHF. The DNA for the CDR3 is TGTGCCAGCAGCGGGGCGGGGACAGGGAGTTCACCCCTCCACTTT.

The rearrangement uses TRBV6-5 and TRBJ2-7, with 10 bases that match TRBD2. V trimming: 2 bases; J trimming: 7 bases; junction bases outside the gene matches: 11. Germline assignment: CDR1 MNHEY and CDR2 SVGAGI. CDR3 size: 16 residues. CDR3 loop: CASSYGLLAGEDEQYF. As DNA, the CDR3 is TGTGCCAGCAGTTACGGCCTTCTAGCGGGAGAGGATGAGCAGTACTTC.

This clonotype came up a few times. The CDR3 DNA sequence: TGTGCCAGCAGCTTGGACAGCCATGGCTACACCTTC. Protein: CASSLDSHGYTF. This chain uses TRBV5-5 with TRBJ1-2; unclear D gene. Per germline, CDR1 SGHKS and CDR2 YYEKEE (reference sequence). The CDR3 is 12 residues long. The V end was cut by 0 bases, the J end by 6 bases, with 6 bases between.

J is TRBJ2-2 and V is TRBV2; 8 bases are a match to TRBD2. Germline-derived CDR1 and CDR2 are SNHLY and FYNNEI. The trim removed 6 bases at V and 7 bases at J, leaving 7 bases unmatched. This CDR3 region has 14 residues. The DNA for the CDR3 is TGTGCCAGCAGGGCCGCGGGGGGAGGCGGGGAGCTGTTTTTT. It translates to CASRAAGGGGELFF.

This clonotype was seen more than once but under ten times. The chain uses TRBV4-3 and TRBJ2-3; D is ambiguous. V lost 0 bases and J lost 0, with 7 bases in between. Per the germline V gene, CDR1 is LGHNA and CDR2 is YSLEER. The CDR3 is 15 amino acids. In DNA form, the CDR3 reads TGCGCCAGCAGCCAAGACCCGACTAGCACAGATACGCAGTATTTT. It yields the protein CASSQDPTSTDTQYF.

Ten or more counts support this clonotype. This chain links TRBV20-1 with TRBJ1-5; D gene uncertain. CDR1 DFQATT and CDR2 SNEGSKA come from the germline V gene (reference sequence). Trimming cost V 3 bases and J 1 base, with 10 bases left between them. CDR3 length equals 14 residues. CDR3 residues: CSARTDMSNQPQHF. DNA for the CDR3: TGCAGTGCTAGGACCGATATGAGCAATCAGCCCCAGCATTTT.

This clonotype was picked up many times. This chain connects TRBV7-2 to TRBJ2-7; D not resolved. The CDR3 covers 13 residues. Trimming cost V 3 bases and J 4 bases, with 10 bases left between them. Germline values: CDR1 SGHTA, CDR2 FQGNSA. The CDR3 DNA reads as TGTGCCAGCAGCTTCAACGTAGGTTACGAGCAGTACTTC. Its translation: CASSFNVGYEQYF.

This clonotype was picked up a small number of times. The gene calls are TRBV4-3 and TRBJ2-1, with D possibly being TRBD1 or TRBD2 (5 bases each). Germline loops: CDR1 LGHNA, CDR2 YSLEER. This CDR3 is 14 amino acids long. Trimming took off 1 base at V and 5 bases at J, with 9 bases between the two ends. The CDR3 is CASSQAGTHNEQFF. The CDR3, as DNA: TGCGCCAGCAGCCAAGCGGGGACCCACAATGAGCAGTTCTTC.

This clonotype was seen more than once but under ten times. One end of the junction varies from germline; a read error may be responsible. CDR3 region: CASSLGGTDTRYF. CDR3 DNA: TGCGCCAGCAGTTTAGGAGGAACAGATACGCGGTATTTT. The J gene is TRBJ2-3, the V gene TRBV5-1, with a tentative D call TRBD2 (5 bases). Germline CDR1 reads SGHRS; CDR2 reads YFSETQ. The CDR3 is 13 amino acids.

This clonotype was counted between two and nine times. The CDR3 sequence is CASSLRDGGNTIYF. Here the CDR3 DNA reads TGTGCCAGCAGCCTACGGGACGGTGGAAACACCATATATTTT. The genes are TRBV3-1 and TRBJ1-3; D perhaps matches TRBD1 (5 bases). The germline V gene has CDR1 LGHDT and CDR2 YNNKEL (reference sequence). V lost 4 bases to trimming and J lost 3 bases, with 10 bases between them. CDR3 length: 14 amino acids.

This clonotype was counted between two and nine times. V is TRBV12-3 or TRBV12-4 and J is TRBJ2-5, with 10 bases matching TRBD2. V shed 10 bases and J 4 bases; nucleotides not matched to a gene: 18. The CDR3 spans 17 residues. The CDR3 DNA reads as TGTGCCACCGCCGAGGGGCCTCTAGCGGGGGTGGTAGAGACCCAGTACTTC. Translated, it gives CATAEGPLAGVVETQYF.